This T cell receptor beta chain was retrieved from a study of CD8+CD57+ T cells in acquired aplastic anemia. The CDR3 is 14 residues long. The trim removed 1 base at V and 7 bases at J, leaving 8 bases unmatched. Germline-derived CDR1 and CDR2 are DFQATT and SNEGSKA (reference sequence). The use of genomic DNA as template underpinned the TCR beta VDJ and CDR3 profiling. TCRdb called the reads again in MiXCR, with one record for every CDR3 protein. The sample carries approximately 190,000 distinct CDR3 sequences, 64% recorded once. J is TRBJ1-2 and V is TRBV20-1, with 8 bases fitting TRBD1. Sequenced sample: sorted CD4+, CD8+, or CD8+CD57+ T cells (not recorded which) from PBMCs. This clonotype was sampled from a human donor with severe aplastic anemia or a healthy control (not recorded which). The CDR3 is CSARATGGRGGYTF. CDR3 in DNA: TGCAGTGCTAGAGCCACAGGGGGAAGGGGTGGCTACACCTTC.